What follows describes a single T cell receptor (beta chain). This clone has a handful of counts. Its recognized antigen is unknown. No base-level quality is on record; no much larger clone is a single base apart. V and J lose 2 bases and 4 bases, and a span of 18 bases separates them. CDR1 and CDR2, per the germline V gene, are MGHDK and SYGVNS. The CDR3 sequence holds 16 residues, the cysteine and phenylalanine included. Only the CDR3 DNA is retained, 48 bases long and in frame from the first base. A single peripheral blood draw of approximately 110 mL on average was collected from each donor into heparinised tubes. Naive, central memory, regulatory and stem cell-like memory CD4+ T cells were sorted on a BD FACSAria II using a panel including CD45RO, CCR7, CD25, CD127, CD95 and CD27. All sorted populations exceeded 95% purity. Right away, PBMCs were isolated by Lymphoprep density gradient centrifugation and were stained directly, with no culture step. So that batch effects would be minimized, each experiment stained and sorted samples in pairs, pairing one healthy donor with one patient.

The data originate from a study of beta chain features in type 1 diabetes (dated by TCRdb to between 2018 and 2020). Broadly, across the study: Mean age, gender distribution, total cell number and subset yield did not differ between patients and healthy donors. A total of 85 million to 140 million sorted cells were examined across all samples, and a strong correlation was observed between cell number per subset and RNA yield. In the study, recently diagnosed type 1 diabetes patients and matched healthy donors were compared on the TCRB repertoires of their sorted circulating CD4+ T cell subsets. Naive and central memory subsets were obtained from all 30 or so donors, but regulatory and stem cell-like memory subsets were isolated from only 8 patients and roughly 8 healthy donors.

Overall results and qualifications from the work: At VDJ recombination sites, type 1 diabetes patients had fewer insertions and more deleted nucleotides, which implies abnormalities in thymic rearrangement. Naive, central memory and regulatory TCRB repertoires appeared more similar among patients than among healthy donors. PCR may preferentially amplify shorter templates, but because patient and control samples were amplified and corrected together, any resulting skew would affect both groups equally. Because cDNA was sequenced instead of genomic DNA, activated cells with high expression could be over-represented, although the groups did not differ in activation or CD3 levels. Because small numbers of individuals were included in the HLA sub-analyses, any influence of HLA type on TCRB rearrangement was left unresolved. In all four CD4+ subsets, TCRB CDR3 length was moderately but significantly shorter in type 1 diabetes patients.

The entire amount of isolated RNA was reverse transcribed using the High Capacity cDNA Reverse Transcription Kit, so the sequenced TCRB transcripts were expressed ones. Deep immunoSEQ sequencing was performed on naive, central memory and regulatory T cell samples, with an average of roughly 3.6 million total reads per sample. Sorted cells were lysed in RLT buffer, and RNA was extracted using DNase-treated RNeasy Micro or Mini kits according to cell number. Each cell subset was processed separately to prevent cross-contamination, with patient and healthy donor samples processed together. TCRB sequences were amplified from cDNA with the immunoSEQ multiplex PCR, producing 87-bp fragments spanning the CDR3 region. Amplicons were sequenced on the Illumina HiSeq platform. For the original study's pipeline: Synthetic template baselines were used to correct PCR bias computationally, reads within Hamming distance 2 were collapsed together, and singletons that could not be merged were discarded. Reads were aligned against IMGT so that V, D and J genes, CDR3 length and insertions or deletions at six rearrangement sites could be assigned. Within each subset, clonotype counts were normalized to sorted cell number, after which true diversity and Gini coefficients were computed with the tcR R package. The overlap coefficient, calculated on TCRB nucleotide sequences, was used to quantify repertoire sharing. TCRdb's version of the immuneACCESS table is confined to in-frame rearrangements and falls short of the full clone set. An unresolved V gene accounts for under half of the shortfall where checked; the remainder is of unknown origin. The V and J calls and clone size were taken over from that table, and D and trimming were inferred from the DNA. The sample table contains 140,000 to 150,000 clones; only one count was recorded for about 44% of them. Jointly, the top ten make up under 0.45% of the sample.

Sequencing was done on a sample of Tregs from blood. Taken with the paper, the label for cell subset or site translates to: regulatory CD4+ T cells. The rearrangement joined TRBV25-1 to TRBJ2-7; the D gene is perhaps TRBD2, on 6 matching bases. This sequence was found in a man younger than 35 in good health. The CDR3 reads CASSEQMGPGGYEQYF. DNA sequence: TGTGCCAGCAGTGAACAAATGGGACCTGGGGGGTACGAGCAGTACTTC.